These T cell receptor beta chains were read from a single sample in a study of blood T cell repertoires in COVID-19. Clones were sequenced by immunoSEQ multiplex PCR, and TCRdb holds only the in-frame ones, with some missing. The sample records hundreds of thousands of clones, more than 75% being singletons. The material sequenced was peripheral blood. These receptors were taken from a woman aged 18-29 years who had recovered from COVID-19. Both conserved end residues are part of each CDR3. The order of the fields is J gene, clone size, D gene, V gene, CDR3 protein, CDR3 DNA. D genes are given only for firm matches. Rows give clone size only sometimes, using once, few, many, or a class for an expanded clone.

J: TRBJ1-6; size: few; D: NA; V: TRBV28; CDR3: CASQRGSDGLNSPLHF; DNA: TGTGCCAGCCAACGGGGAAGCGATGGCCTTAATTCACCCCTCCACTTT
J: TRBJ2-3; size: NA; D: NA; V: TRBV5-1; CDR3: CASSLEGQVADTQYF; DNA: TGCGCCAGCAGCTTGGAGGGACAAGTAGCTGATACGCAGTATTTT
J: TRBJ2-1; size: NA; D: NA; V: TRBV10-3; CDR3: CAISDPMGGDNEQFF; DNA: TGTGCCATCAGTGATCCTATGGGGGGTGACAATGAGCAGTTCTTC
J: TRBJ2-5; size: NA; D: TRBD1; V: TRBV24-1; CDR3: CATSASQGFRGGQYF; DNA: TGTGCCACCAGTGCCTCACAGGGGTTCCGAGGAGGCCAGTACTTC
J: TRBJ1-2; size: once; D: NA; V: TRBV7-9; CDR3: CASSLGEGGYTF; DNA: TGTGCCAGCAGCTTAGGGGAGGGTGGCTACACCTTC
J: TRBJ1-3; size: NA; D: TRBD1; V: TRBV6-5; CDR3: CASSYRGPGNTIYF; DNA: TGTGCCAGCAGTTACAGGGGGCCCGGAAACACCATATATTTT
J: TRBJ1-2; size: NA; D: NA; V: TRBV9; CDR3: CASSVGNYGYTF; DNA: TGTGCCAGCAGCGTCGGGAACTATGGCTACACCTTC
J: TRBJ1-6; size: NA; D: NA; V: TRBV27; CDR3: CASSLYRRGSPLHF; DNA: TGTGCCAGCAGTTTATACAGGCGGGGTTCACCCCTCCACTTT
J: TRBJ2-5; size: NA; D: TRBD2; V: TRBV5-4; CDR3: CASSPPGRETQYF; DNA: TGTGCCAGCAGCCCCCCCGGGAGGGAGACCCAGTACTTC
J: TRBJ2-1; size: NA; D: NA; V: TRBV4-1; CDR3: CASSQGSGYNEQFF; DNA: TGCGCCAGCAGCCAAGGGAGTGGCTACAATGAGCAGTTCTTC
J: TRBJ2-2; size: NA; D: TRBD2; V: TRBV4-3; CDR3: CASSQDFPSGRFPGELFF; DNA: TGCGCCAGCAGCCAAGATTTTCCTAGCGGGAGATTCCCCGGGGAGCTGTTTTTT
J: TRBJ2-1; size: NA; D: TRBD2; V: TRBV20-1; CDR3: CSASPLAGRLLSYNEQFF; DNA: TGCAGTGCTAGTCCACTAGCGGGACGATTACTCTCCTACAATGAGCAGTTCTTC
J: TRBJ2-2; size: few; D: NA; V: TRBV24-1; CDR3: CATSGSPTGELFF; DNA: TGTGCCACCAGTGGTTCTCCCACCGGGGAGCTGTTTTTT
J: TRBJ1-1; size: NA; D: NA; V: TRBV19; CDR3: CASKELLNTEAFF; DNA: TGTGCCAGTAAGGAGCTTTTGAACACTGAAGCTTTCTTT
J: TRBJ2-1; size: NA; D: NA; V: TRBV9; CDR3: CASSRESRYNEQFF; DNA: TGTGCCAGCAGCCGCGAGTCGAGATACAATGAGCAGTTCTTC
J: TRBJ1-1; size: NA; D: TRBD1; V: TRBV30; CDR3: CAWSGQGFTEAFF; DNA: TGTGCCTGGAGTGGACAGGGGTTCACTGAAGCTTTCTTT
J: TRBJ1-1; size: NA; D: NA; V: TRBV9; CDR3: CASSPLHTEAFF; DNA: TGTGCCAGCAGCCCCCTTCACACTGAAGCTTTCTTT
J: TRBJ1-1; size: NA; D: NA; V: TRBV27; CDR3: CASNERGGRYTEAFF; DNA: TGTGCCAGCAACGAACGAGGGGGTCGGTACACTGAAGCTTTCTTT
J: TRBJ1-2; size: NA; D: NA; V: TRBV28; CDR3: CASRVQGGAYGYTF; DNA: TGTGCCAGCAGAGTGCAGGGTGGGGCCTATGGCTACACCTTC
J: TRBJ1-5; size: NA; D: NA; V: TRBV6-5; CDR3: CASGETGDGQPQHF; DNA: TGTGCCAGTGGAGAGACTGGTGACGGTCAGCCCCAGCATTTT
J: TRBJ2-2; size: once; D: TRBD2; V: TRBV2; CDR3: CASSHGLAGENTGELFF; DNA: TGTGCCAGCAGCCATGGGCTAGCGGGGGAGAACACCGGGGAGCTGTTTTTT
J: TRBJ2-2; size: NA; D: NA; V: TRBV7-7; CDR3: CASSPGTTNTGELFF; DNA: TGTGCCAGCAGTCCCGGGACAACGAACACCGGGGAGCTGTTTTTT
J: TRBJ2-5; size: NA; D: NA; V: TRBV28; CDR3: CASSLGGNMRNQYF; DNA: TGTGCCAGCAGTTTAGGCGGGAACATGCGGAACCAGTACTTC
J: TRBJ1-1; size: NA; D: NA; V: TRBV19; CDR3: CASSTRTSPNTEAFF; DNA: TGTGCCAGTAGTACCCGGACAAGTCCTAACACTGAAGCTTTCTTT
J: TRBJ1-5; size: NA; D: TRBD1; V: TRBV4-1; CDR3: CASSQVRQGTQPQHF; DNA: TGCGCCAGCAGCCAAGTGAGACAGGGCACTCAGCCCCAGCATTTT
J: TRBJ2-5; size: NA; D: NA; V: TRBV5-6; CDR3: CASSLGLQETQYF; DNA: TGTGCCAGCAGTTTGGGACTTCAAGAGACCCAGTACTTC
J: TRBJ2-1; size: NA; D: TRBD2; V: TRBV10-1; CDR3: CASSEAGAHNEQFF; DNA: TGCGCCTCCTCGGAAGCGGGAGCTCACAATGAGCAGTTCTTC